A selection of T cell receptor beta chains follows, all from one sample in a study of T-cell memory formation after mild COVID-19. Using its own MiXCR run on the 5' RACE reads, TCRdb lists one record per CDR3 protein. The data contain fewer than 600,000 distinct CDR3 sequences, approximately 21% of them seen just once; the ten biggest clones take up approximately 8.4%. Sequences were obtained from PBMCs or a T cell subset sorted from them (not recorded which). All receptors come from an adult woman who had mild COVID-19 (a few samples of this study predate the infection). Cell type and time point are not known. Both conserved end residues are part of each CDR3. The D gene is left open where the match is weak. Only some rows state a clone size, as once, few, many or a class for expanded clones.

TRBV12-5,-,few,TRBJ2-7,CASGLAYYEQYF,TGTGCTAGTGGTTTGGCTTACTACGAGCAGTACTTC
TRBV12-3/TRBV12-4,-,few,TRBJ2-7,CASSSAGGPYEQYF,TGTGCCAGCAGTTCCGCAGGGGGGCCCTACGAGCAGTACTTC
TRBV6-2/TRBV6-3,-,-,TRBJ2-7,CASGQTSEQYF,TGTGCCAGCGGCCAGACCTCGGAGCAGTACTTC
TRBV7-9,TRBD1,-,TRBJ2-1,CASSQRQGTYNEQFF,TGTGCCAGCAGCCAACGACAGGGGACCTACAATGAGCAGTTCTTC
TRBV20-1,-,-,TRBJ2-2,CSARSGGVTGELFF,TGCAGTGCTAGGTCCGGGGGTGTCACCGGGGAGCTGTTTTTT
TRBV28,-,-,TRBJ2-1,CASRLGSYNEQFF,TGTGCCAGTCGACTAGGCTCCTACAATGAGCAGTTCTTC
TRBV9,-,-,TRBJ2-7,CASSVGGSSGEQYF,TGTGCCAGCAGCGTAGGAGGCAGTTCAGGCGAGCAGTACTTC
TRBV7-8,-,-,TRBJ2-5,CASSLYLEGGTQYF,TGTGCCAGCAGCTTATACCTCGAAGGCGGGACCCAGTACTTC
TRBV20-1,-,few,TRBJ1-6,CSASLLPGSNSPLHF,TGCAGTGCTAGTTTGTTACCAGGGAGCAATTCACCCCTCCACTTT
TRBV7-2,TRBD1,-,TRBJ2-7,CASRPDRGSTYEQYF,TGTGCCAGCAGACCGGACAGGGGTAGCACCTACGAGCAGTACTTC
TRBV6-5,TRBD2,few,TRBJ2-7,CASSTSAYSYEQYF,TGTGCCAGCAGTACTAGCGCCTACAGCTACGAGCAGTACTTC
TRBV6-1,TRBD1,few,TRBJ2-1,CASGNRDRGNEQFF,TGTGCCAGCGGAAACCGGGACAGGGGCAATGAGCAGTTCTTC
TRBV29-1,-,few,TRBJ2-7,CSVEAGRGPSYEQYF,TGCAGCGTTGAAGCGGGGAGGGGGCCCTCCTACGAGCAGTACTTC
TRBV12-3/TRBV12-4,-,-,TRBJ2-5,CASSSRGPRSGPQYF,TGTGCCAGCAGTTCCAGGGGCCCAAGGAGTGGGCCCCAGTACTTC
TRBV6-5,TRBD1,-,TRBJ2-2,CASSYSLWDSGELFF,TGTGCCAGCAGTTACTCGTTATGGGACAGCGGGGAGCTGTTTTTT
TRBV7-3,-,once,TRBJ2-1,CASSLRGSPYNEQFF,TGTGCCAGCAGCTTACGGGGTAGTCCGTACAATGAGCAGTTCTTC
TRBV4-1,-,few,TRBJ1-6,CASSQDRPGTSPLHF,TGCGCCAGCAGCCAAGATAGGCCAGGGACATCACCCCTCCACTTT
TRBV2,-,-,TRBJ1-5,CASSQDSGNLPQHF,TGTGCCAGCAGTCAGGACAGCGGTAATTTGCCCCAGCATTTT
TRBV15,-,few,TRBJ1-2,CATSRDPGSELYGYTF,TGTGCCACCAGCAGAGATCCGGGTAGCGAACTCTATGGCTACACCTTC
TRBV6-6,TRBD1,-,TRBJ2-7,CASSDTGTASLEQYF,TGTGCCAGCAGTGACACCGGGACAGCCAGCTTAGAGCAGTACTTC
TRBV24-1,-,-,TRBJ1-4,CATSVLEGADNEKLFF,TGTGCCACCAGTGTCCTTGAGGGAGCCGATAATGAAAAACTGTTTTTT
TRBV29-1,-,-,TRBJ1-2,CSVGTLGVYGYTF,TGCAGCGTTGGGACTCTCGGGGTCTATGGCTACACCTTC
TRBV9,-,-,TRBJ2-3,CASSGVDRHTQYF,TGTGCCAGCAGTGGGGTTGATCGGCATACGCAGTATTTT
TRBV9,-,few,TRBJ2-1,CASSYTGSSSYNEQFF,TGTGCCAGCAGCTATACAGGGTCTAGCTCCTACAATGAGCAGTTCTTC
TRBV30,TRBD1,few,TRBJ1-2,CAWSRRTGDGYTF,TGTGCCTGGAGCAGGAGGACAGGGGACGGCTACACCTTC
TRBV12-3/TRBV12-4,-,-,TRBJ1-1,CASTRQGGTEAFF,TGTGCCAGCACCCGGCAGGGTGGCACTGAAGCTTTCTTT
TRBV5-1,-,few,TRBJ2-7,CASSSGAGGAYEQYF,TGCGCCAGCAGCTCCGGTGCAGGGGGGGCCTACGAGCAGTACTTC
TRBV5-1,TRBD2,-,TRBJ2-3,CASHQGTSGLGGTDTQYF,TGCGCCAGCCACCAGGGGACTAGCGGGCTCGGCGGGACAGATACGCAGTATTTT
TRBV4-1,-,few,TRBJ2-5,CASSKRTVQETQYF,TGCGCCAGCAGCAAAAGGACAGTACAAGAGACCCAGTACTTC
TRBV11-3,TRBD2,-,TRBJ2-1,CASSPPGRIYNEQFF,TGTGCCAGCAGCCCCCCCGGGAGGATCTACAATGAGCAGTTCTTC
TRBV7-8,TRBD2,few,TRBJ2-7,CASSLPRTSGYEQYF,TGTGCCAGCAGCTTACCCCGGACTAGCGGCTACGAGCAGTACTTC
TRBV6-1,-,-,TRBJ2-1,CASSVGAHNEQFF,TGTGCCAGCAGTGTCGGGGCCCACAATGAGCAGTTCTTC
TRBV20-1,TRBD1,many,TRBJ2-5,CSASGLGQGYRTQYF,TGCAGTGCTAGTGGGTTGGGACAGGGCTACCGGACCCAGTACTTC
TRBV4-1,-,-,TRBJ1-1,CASSQDVRQAIMAEAFF,TGCGCCAGCAGCCAAGATGTCCGGCAGGCGATCATGGCTGAAGCTTTCTTT
TRBV7-3,-,-,TRBJ2-1,CASSFLRTTYNEQFF,TGTGCCAGCAGCTTTCTGAGGACGACCTACAATGAGCAGTTCTTC
TRBV23-1,-,few,TRBJ2-1,CASSQSPAASSYNEQFF,TGCGCCAGCAGTCAATCTCCCGCAGCCAGCTCCTACAATGAGCAGTTCTTC
TRBV7-3,TRBD1,-,TRBJ1-2,CASSSSQGVGYTF,TGTGCCAGCAGCTCATCTCAGGGGGTTGGCTACACCTTC
TRBV4-1,TRBD2,-,TRBJ2-7,CASSQVLAGESYEQYF,TGCGCCAGCAGCCAAGTGCTAGCGGGGGAGTCCTACGAGCAGTACTTC
TRBV24-1,TRBD1,-,TRBJ1-1,CATSDPTGVGRAFF,TGTGCCACCAGTGACCCGACAGGGGTTGGTCGAGCTTTCTTT
TRBV19,-,-,TRBJ2-1,CASSPTNYNEQFF,TGTGCCAGTAGTCCAACAAACTACAATGAGCAGTTCTTC
TRBV24-1,-,few,TRBJ1-1,CATSEGSNTEAFF,TGTGCCACCAGTGAGGGTTCGAACACTGAAGCTTTCTTT
TRBV19,-,few,TRBJ2-1,CASRSRGDNEQFF,TGTGCCAGTAGGTCCAGGGGGGACAATGAGCAGTTCTTC